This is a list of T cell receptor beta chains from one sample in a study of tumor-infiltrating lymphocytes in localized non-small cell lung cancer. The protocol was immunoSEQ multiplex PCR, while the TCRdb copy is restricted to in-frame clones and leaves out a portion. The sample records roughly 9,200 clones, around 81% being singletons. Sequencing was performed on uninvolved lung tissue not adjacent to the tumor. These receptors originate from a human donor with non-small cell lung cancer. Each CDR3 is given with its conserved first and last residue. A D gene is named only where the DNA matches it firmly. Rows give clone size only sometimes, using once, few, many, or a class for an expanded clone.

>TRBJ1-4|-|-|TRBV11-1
TGTGCCAGCAGCCTTTTTGGGACGGCGCCTAATGAAAAACTGTTTTTT
CASSLFGTAPNEKLFF
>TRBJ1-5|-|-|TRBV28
TGTGCCAGCAGACCGTCGCACAGGAACAATCAGCCCCAGCATTTT
CASRPSHRNNQPQHF
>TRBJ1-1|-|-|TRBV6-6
TGTGCCAGCCAGGAGGGCCAAAACACTGAAGCTTTCTTT
CASQEGQNTEAFF
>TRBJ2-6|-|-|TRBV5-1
TGCGCCAGCAGTCAACGCGGGGTAGCTGGGGCCAACGTCCTGACTTTC
CASSQRGVAGANVLTF
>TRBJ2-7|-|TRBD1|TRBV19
TGTGCCAGTAGACTGACAGGGGCCACTAACGGCGAGCAGTACTTC
CASRLTGATNGEQYF
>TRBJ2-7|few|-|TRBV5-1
TGCGCCAGCAGCTTGAACCGGGGAGACGAGCAGTACTTC
CASSLNRGDEQYF
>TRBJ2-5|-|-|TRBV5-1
TGCGCCAGCAGCTTGGAAGACTCCCTGAGGGAGACCCAGTACTTC
CASSLEDSLRETQYF
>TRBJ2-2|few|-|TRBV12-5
TGTGCTAGTGGTTTGGCCGCTTCCGGGGGCGAGAACACCGGGGAGCTGTTTTTT
CASGLAASGGENTGELFF
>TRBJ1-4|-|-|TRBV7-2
TGTGCCAGCAGCTTGTCCGGGACACGTAATGAAAAACTGTTTTTT
CASSLSGTRNEKLFF
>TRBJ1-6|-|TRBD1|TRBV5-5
TGTGCCAGCAGCTTTGGGCTGGACAGGGGAAATTCACCCCTCCACTTT
CASSFGLDRGNSPLHF
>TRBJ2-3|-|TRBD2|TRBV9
TGTGCCAGCAGCGTAGCCGAATATCTAGCGGGGGGCACAGATACGCAGTATTTT
CASSVAEYLAGGTDTQYF
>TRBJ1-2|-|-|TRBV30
TGTGCCTGGATCCGGTGGCAAACCTACACCTTC
CAWIRWQTYTF
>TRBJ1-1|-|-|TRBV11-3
TGTGCCAGCAGCTTACGGGGGAACACTGAAGCTTTCTTT
CASSLRGNTEAFF
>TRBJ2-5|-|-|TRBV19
TGTGCCAGTAGTAGTGGGGGTCGACAGGGAGGAGAGACCCAGTACTTC
CASSSGGRQGGETQYF
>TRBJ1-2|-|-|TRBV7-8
TGTGCCAGCAGCGCACAGAGGATAGCCTCCGTTCGTGGCTACACCTTC
CASSAQRIASVRGYTF
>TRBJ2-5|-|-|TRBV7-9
TGTGCCAGCAGCGAAGTGGGCGGAGAAGAGACCCAGTACTTC
CASSEVGGEETQYF
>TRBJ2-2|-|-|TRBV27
TGTGCCAGCAGTCGGACGGCGAACACCGGGGAGCTGTTTTTT
CASSRTANTGELFF
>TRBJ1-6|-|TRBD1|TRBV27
TGTGCCAGCGCCGGGACAGGGAAGAACTCACCCCTCCACTTT
CASAGTGKNSPLHF
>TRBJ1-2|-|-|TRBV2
TGTGCCAGCTCTGGTGGCTTGGGCGGTCTCTATGGCTACACCTTC
CASSGGLGGLYGYTF
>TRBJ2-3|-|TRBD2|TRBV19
TGTGCCAGTAGTAGGGGGACTAGCGGCACAGATACGCAGTATTTT
CASSRGTSGTDTQYF
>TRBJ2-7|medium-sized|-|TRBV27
TGTGCCAGCAAACAGTTCCAGGGCCAAGCCTACGAGCAGTACTTC
CASKQFQGQAYEQYF
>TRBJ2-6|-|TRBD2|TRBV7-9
TGTGCCAGCAGCTGGGGGGGCTCTGGGGCCAACGTCCTGACTTTC
CASSWGGSGANVLTF
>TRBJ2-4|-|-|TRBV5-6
TGTGCCAGCAGCTCCGGGGGGCTTGGAAACATTCAGTACTTC
CASSSGGLGNIQYF
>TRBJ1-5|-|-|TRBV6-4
TGTGCCAGCCACCTCCCGTATAGCAATCAGCCCCAGCATTTT
CASHLPYSNQPQHF
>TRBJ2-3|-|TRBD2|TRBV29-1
TGCAGCGTTGAGGGCGCTAGCGGGGGAACAGATACGCAGTATTTT
CSVEGASGGTDTQYF
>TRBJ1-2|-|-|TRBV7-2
TGTGCCAGCAGCTTAGACGGCAGCTATGGCTACACCTTC
CASSLDGSYGYTF
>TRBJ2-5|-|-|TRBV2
TGTGCCAGCAGCCCAGGGGCTAGGCACGAGACCCAGTACTTC
CASSPGARHETQYF
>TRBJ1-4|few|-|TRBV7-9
TGTGCCAGCAGCTCCCAGTTCGGGGGTCGAAAACTGTTTTTT
CASSSQFGGRKLFF
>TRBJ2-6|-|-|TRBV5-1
TGCGCCAGCAGCCCGCAGGGGACTGGGGCCAACGTCCTGACTTTC
CASSPQGTGANVLTF
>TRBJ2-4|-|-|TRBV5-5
TGTGCCAGCAGCTTCTACGGCGACAGCAAGAACATTCAGTACTTC
CASSFYGDSKNIQYF
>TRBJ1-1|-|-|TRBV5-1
TGCGCCAGCAGCTTGGGGGTAACGGACGGGGGCACTGAAGCTTTCTTT
CASSLGVTDGGTEAFF
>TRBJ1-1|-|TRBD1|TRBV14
TGTGCCAGCAGCCCTGACAGGGTTCGAGCTTTCTTT
CASSPDRVRAFF
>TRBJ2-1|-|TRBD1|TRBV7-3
TGTGCCAGCAGCTTAACCTCCGGGACAGGCGGTGAGCAGTTCTTC
CASSLTSGTGGEQFF
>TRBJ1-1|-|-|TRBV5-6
TGTGCCAGCAGCCGCCAACCTAGGAGGGGTGAAGCTTTCTTT
CASSRQPRRGEAFF
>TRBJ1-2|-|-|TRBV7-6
TGTGCCAGCAGCTCCGCGGGGGCAGGGAACTATGGCTACACCTTC
CASSSAGAGNYGYTF